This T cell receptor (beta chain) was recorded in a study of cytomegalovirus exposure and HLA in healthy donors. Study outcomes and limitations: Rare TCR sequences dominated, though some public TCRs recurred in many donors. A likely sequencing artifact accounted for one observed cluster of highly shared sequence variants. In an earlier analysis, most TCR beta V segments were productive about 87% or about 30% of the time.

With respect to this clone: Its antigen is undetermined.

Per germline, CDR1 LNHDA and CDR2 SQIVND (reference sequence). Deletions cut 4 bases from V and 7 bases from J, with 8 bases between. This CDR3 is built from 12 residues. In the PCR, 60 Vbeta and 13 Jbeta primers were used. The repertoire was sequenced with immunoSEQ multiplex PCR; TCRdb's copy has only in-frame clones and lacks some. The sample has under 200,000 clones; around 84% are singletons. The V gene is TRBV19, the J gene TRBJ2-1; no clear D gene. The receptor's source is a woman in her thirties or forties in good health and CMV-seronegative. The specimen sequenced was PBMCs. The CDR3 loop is CASSNAINEQFF. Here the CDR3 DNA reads TGTGCCAGTAGTAACGCGATTAATGAGCAGTTCTTC.